The rows below give T cell receptor beta chains drawn from one sample of a study of cytomegalovirus exposure and HLA in healthy donors. TCRdb's copy holds only in-frame clones and misses some; the assay was immunoSEQ multiplex PCR. The sample has approximately 190,000 clones; roughly 68% are singletons. The source material was PBMCs. These receptors were collected from a woman between 25 and 40 years old in good health and CMV-seronegative. Each CDR3 is given with its conserved first and last residue. Each record gives: V gene, D gene, J gene, clone size, CDR3 DNA, CDR3 protein. A D gene is named only where the DNA matches it firmly. Expanded clones are given a class, and other clones once, few, many or no size at all.

TRBV23-1,NA,TRBJ1-2,once,TGCGCCAGCAGCCGACACAACTATGGCTACACCTTC,CASSRHNYGYTF
TRBV5-1,NA,TRBJ1-4,NA,TGCGCCAGCCGGGACACCGGGGAAAAACTGTTTTTT,CASRDTGEKLFF
TRBV11-2,TRBD2,TRBJ2-7,NA,TGTGCCAGCAGCTTAAGTAGCGGGTCAACCGGCGAGCAGTACTTC,CASSLSSGSTGEQYF
TRBV19,NA,TRBJ2-7,NA,TGTGCCAGCGGATGGGGAGCCGGCTACGAGCAGTACTTC,CASGWGAGYEQYF
TRBV6-1,TRBD1,TRBJ2-5,NA,TGTGCCAGCAGTGCAACCCCAGGGGGCGGAAAGACCCAGTACTTC,CASSATPGGGKTQYF
TRBV27,NA,TRBJ2-2,NA,TGTGCCACCCAAAGAAGAGGTCCCGGGGAGCTGTTTTTT,CATQRRGPGELFF
TRBV4-2,TRBD1,TRBJ1-1,NA,TGTGCCAGCAGCCAAGAAGGAGGGGACAGGCGGGACACTGAAGCTTTCTTT,CASSQEGGDRRDTEAFF
TRBV5-4,TRBD1,TRBJ2-5,few,TGTGCCAGCAGCCCCTGGACAGGCCAAGAGACCCAGTACTTC,CASSPWTGQETQYF
TRBV9,NA,TRBJ2-7,NA,TGTGCCAGCAGAGGAAACGAGGGCGAGCAGTACTTC,CASRGNEGEQYF
TRBV6-1,TRBD1,TRBJ2-1,NA,TGTGCCAGCAGTCTCGGACAGGGCTCCTACAATGAGCAGTTCTTC,CASSLGQGSYNEQFF
TRBV29-1,TRBD1,TRBJ1-1,NA,TGCAGCTTCCGGGACAGGGGGAACACTGAAGCTTTCTTT,CSFRDRGNTEAFF
TRBV6-6,NA,TRBJ2-5,NA,TGTGCCAGCAGCCTGGGCCTCCAAGAGACCCAGTACTTC,CASSLGLQETQYF
TRBV4-1,TRBD2,TRBJ2-4,few,TGCGCCAGCAGCCAAGAGAAGACTAGCGGGAGGGACATTCAGTACTTC,CASSQEKTSGRDIQYF
TRBV30,TRBD2,TRBJ2-7,NA,TGTGCCTGGACGGGACTAGCGGGATACGAGCAGTACTTC,CAWTGLAGYEQYF
TRBV4-1,NA,TRBJ2-1,NA,TGCGCCAGCAACCCGGAAGGCACAGGAGTAGGGTACAATGAGCAGTTCTTC,CASNPEGTGVGYNEQFF
TRBV5-6,NA,TRBJ2-3,NA,TGTGCCAGCATATCTAGCGATCGTAGCACAGATACGCAGTATTTT,CASISSDRSTDTQYF
TRBV14,TRBD2,TRBJ2-1,NA,TGTGCCAGCAGCCCATTACTAGCGGGTAAACACAATGAGCAGTTCTTC,CASSPLLAGKHNEQFF
TRBV13,TRBD2,TRBJ2-7,NA,TGTGCCAGCAGCGAGACTAGCGGGGGAGTGGAGCAGTACTTC,CASSETSGGVEQYF
TRBV14,TRBD1,TRBJ2-1,NA,TGTGCCAGCAGCGCCTACGGGACAGGGGGTTACAATGAGCAGTTCTTC,CASSAYGTGGYNEQFF
TRBV2,TRBD2,TRBJ2-7,NA,TGTGCCAGCAGTTCTAGCGGGCTAGGCTACGAGCAGTACTTC,CASSSSGLGYEQYF
TRBV25-1,NA,TRBJ1-2,NA,TGTGCCAGCAGCCGGTCGCCGGTCAACTATGGCTACACCTTC,CASSRSPVNYGYTF
TRBV5-1,TRBD1,TRBJ1-6,NA,TGCGCCAGCAGCCCAAGACAGGGTCCTGATTCACCCCTCCACTTT,CASSPRQGPDSPLHF
TRBV4-2,NA,TRBJ2-7,NA,TGTGCCAGCAGCCAGTCACAGGTAGACGGCTACGAGCAGTACTTC,CASSQSQVDGYEQYF
TRBV9,TRBD2,TRBJ2-5,NA,TGTGCCAGCAGCGCCTCTAGCGGGGCCGATACCCAGTACTTC,CASSASSGADTQYF
TRBV7-3,TRBD1,TRBJ1-2,NA,TGTGCCAGCAGCTTCGGACAGGGGGATGGCTACACCTTC,CASSFGQGDGYTF
TRBV7-9,NA,TRBJ1-2,once,TGTGCCAGCGGAGGGGCCCGTGACAGCCAATATCCGAATAACTATGGCTACACCTTC,CASGGARDSQYPNNYGYTF
TRBV29-1,TRBD2,TRBJ2-1,NA,TGCAGCGTTAGATTGGGGCTAGCGGGACACAATGAGCAGTTCTTC,CSVRLGLAGHNEQFF
TRBV25-1,NA,TRBJ1-6,NA,TGTGCCAGCAGTGGCATGAGTTGTCTCCTCCACTTT,CASSGMSCLLHF
TRBV7-8,TRBD2,TRBJ2-1,NA,TGTGCCAGCAGCTACGGGAGGGTTCACAATGAGCAGTTCTTC,CASSYGRVHNEQFF
TRBV29-1,TRBD1,TRBJ2-7,NA,TGCAGCGTTGTAGGGACAGGGCGGGACGAGCAGTACTTC,CSVVGTGRDEQYF
TRBV6-1,NA,TRBJ1-1,NA,TGTGCCAGCAGTGAGAACCTTCGGACATATGACACTGAAGCTTTCTTT,CASSENLRTYDTEAFF
TRBV19,NA,TRBJ1-6,NA,TGTGCCAGTAGTATACCACCAGGGAATAATTCACCCCTCCACTTT,CASSIPPGNNSPLHF
TRBV7-9,TRBD2,TRBJ2-3,NA,TGTGCCAGCAGCGCCGGACTAGCGGGACTCGGCGATACGCAGTATTTT,CASSAGLAGLGDTQYF
TRBV6-5,TRBD1,TRBJ1-3,once,TGTGCCAGCAGACAGACAGGGGCTGGAAACACCATATATTTT,CASRQTGAGNTIYF
TRBV5-1,NA,TRBJ1-1,NA,TGCGCCAGCAGCCCTACCATCGGGCCCTCGAGGGAGGCTTTCTTT,CASSPTIGPSREAFF
TRBV9,NA,TRBJ2-2,few,TGTGCCAGCAGCCCTGGGGGAGGGAACACCGGGGAGCTGTTTTTT,CASSPGGGNTGELFF
TRBV18,TRBD1,TRBJ1-3,NA,TGTGCCAGCTCACCTCGCGACAGGGCCTCTGGAAACACCATATATTTT,CASSPRDRASGNTIYF
TRBV11-3,TRBD2,TRBJ2-3,NA,TGTGCCAGCAGCCCGGGGACTAGCGGGTACACAGATACGCAGTATTTT,CASSPGTSGYTDTQYF
TRBV19,TRBD2,TRBJ2-5,NA,TGTGCCAGTAGTGGGACTAGCGGGCACCAAGAGACCCAGTACTTC,CASSGTSGHQETQYF
TRBV11-2,TRBD2,TRBJ2-7,NA,TGTGCCAGCAGCTCACTAGGCGGGAGGGCTCCCTACGAGCAGTACTTC,CASSSLGGRAPYEQYF
TRBV4-2,NA,TRBJ2-3,NA,TGTGCCAGCAGCCATACAGGGCCAGATACGCAGTATTTT,CASSHTGPDTQYF
TRBV27,TRBD2,TRBJ2-5,NA,TGTGCCAGCAGACGAAGCGGGGCTGGGGAGACCCAGTACTTC,CASRRSGAGETQYF
TRBV7-9,NA,TRBJ2-7,NA,TGTGCCAGCAGCTTAGGACAGCTCTACGAGCAGTACTTC,CASSLGQLYEQYF
TRBV11-2,NA,TRBJ1-1,NA,TGTGCCAGCAGCCTTACTCCTACAACAGGGAACACTGAAGCTTTCTTT,CASSLTPTTGNTEAFF